This TCR beta chain is from a study of T cells in Graves' hyperthyroidism and ophthalmopathy. Overall study findings and caveats: Blood also contained most expanded thyroid clonotypes above 0.001.

Authors of the study amplified TCR beta CDR3 regions from RNA transcripts. HTBI primers were employed in a first-round RT-PCR of the TCR CDR3. MiXCR was run by TCRdb on the multiplex PCR reads, yielding one entry per CDR3 protein. The data contain about 560,000 distinct CDR3 sequences, about 15% of them singletons. The germline V gene encodes CDR1 ENHRY and CDR2 SYGVKD. V lost 4 bases and J 5 bases, leaving 8 bases between the germline ends. This CDR3 is built from 12 residues. As regards this clonotype: Its antigen remains unknown.

The sequence was collected from a woman aged 35 to 49 with Graves' hyperthyroidism. The sample was blood. The V call is TRBV10-3, the J call TRBJ2-5, with D perhaps given as TRBD1 or TRBD2 (5 bases each). The CDR3 region has the DNA TGTGCCATCAGTGCCGGGGCCGAGACCCAGTACTTC. Translating it yields CAISAGAETQYF.